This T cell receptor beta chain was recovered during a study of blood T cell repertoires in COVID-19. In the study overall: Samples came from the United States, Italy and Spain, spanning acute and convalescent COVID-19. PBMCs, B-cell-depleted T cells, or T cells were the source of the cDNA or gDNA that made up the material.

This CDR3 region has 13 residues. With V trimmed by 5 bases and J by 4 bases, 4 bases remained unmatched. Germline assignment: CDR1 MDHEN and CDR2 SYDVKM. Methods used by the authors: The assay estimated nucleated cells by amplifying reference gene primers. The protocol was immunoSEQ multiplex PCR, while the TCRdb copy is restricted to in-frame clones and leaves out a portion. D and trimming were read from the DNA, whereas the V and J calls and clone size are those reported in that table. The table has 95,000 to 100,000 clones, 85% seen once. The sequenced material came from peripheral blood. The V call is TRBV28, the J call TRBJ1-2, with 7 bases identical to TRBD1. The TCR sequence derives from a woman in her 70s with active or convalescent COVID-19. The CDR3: CASSRDRVYGYTF. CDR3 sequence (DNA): TGTGCCAGCAGTCGCGACAGGGTCTATGGCTACACCTTC.